Below are 22 T cell receptor beta chains sequenced from a single sample in a study of blood T cell repertoires in COVID-19. Sequenced by immunoSEQ multiplex PCR; TCRdb stores in-frame clones only, minus some. The sample yields 150,000 to 200,000 clones, roughly four fifths seen once. The source material was peripheral blood. The receptor set was obtained from a woman aged 25-40 years with acute or convalescent COVID-19.

This CDR3 is CASHPDRAQEKLFF. In DNA form, the CDR3 reads TGTGCCTCACACCCGGACAGGGCGCAGGAAAAACTGTTTTTT. This sequence joins TRBV19 and TRBJ1-4; 8 nucleotides match TRBD1. CDR3 size: 14 residues. Germline V lookup: CDR1 LNHDA, CDR2 SQIVND (reference sequence). Unmatched junction bases numbered 13, after V lost 11 bases and J lost 8 bases. The full variable domain, completed using reference TRBV19 and TRBJ1-4, is DGGITQSPKYLFRKEGQNVTLSCEQNLNHDAMYWYRQDPGQGLRLIYYSQIVNDFQKGDIAEGYSVSREKKESFPLTVTSAQKNPTAFYLCASHPDRAQEKLFFGSGTQLSVL.

The genes are TRBV3-1 (or the pseudogene TRBV3-2) and TRBJ1-1, with a weak D call TRBD1 (5 bases). The CDR3 covers 18 residues. In germline, CDR1 is LGHDT, CDR2 YNNKEL (reference sequence). With 4 bases removed from V and 0 bases from J, the gap between germline ends came to 21 bases. The CDR3 is CASSPWGGTSIVNTEAFF. CDR3 nucleotides: TGTGCCAGCAGCCCTTGGGGCGGGACCTCCATAGTGAACACTGAAGCTTTCTTT.

The chain carries TRBV5-5 and TRBJ2-1, with a weak D call TRBD2 (6 bases). Germline loops: CDR1 SGHKS, CDR2 YYEKEE (reference sequence). V lost 6 bases, J lost 9 bases, and 10 bases lay in between. This CDR3 is 11 amino acids long. The CDR3, as DNA: TGTGCCAGCATCTCGCGGGGTGAGCAGTTCTTC. Protein: CASISRGEQFF. Full variable domain (missing parts from reference TRBV5-5 and TRBJ2-1): DAGVTQSPTHLIKTRGQQVTLRCSPISGHKSVSWYQQVLGQGPQFIFQYYEKEERGRGNFPDRFSARQFPNYSSELNVNALLLGDSALYLCASISRGEQFFGPGTRLTVL.

This clone is a singleton in its sample. J is TRBJ1-2 and V is TRBV11-1, with D possibly TRBD1 on 6 matching bases. The germline V gene encodes CDR1 SGHAT and CDR2 FQDESV (reference sequence). Trimming stripped 4 bases from V and 7 bases from J, with 16 bases between. The length of the CDR3 is 14 residues. Written as DNA, the CDR3 is TGTGCCAGCAGCTCCAGGGGTATGATCCTTGGCTACACCTTC. Amino acid sequence: CASSSRGMILGYTF.

The chain is built from TRBV19 and TRBJ2-5; TRBD1 might be the D (6 bases). The CDR3 runs 13 residues. The germline gives CDR1 LNHDA, CDR2 SQIVND (reference sequence). V lost 6 bases to trimming and J lost 2 bases, with 10 bases between them. The CDR3 loop reads CASSLRGQETQYF. The CDR3 region has the DNA TGTGCCAGTAGCCTCAGGGGTCAAGAGACCCAGTACTTC.

As DNA, the CDR3 is TGTGCCAGCGGCCAGGGGGCGGACACTGAAGCTTTCTTT. This sequence encodes CASGQGADTEAFF. The chain recombines TRBV5-6 with TRBJ1-1; 8 positions agree with TRBD1. From germline, CDR1 is SGHDT and CDR2 YYEEEE. The CDR3 spans 13 residues. With V trimmed by 7 bases and J by 3 bases, 5 bases remained unmatched.

The chain couples TRBV24-1 to TRBJ2-1, with D tentatively TRBD2 (6 bases). The CDR3 sequence is 14 residues long. Germline values: CDR1 KGHDR, CDR2 SFDVKD. V was pared by 6 bases and J by 7 bases, with 15 bases between. The CDR3 sequence: CATSTSGGTNEQFF. The CDR3 DNA reads as TGTGCCACCAGTACTTCAGGCGGGACGAATGAGCAGTTCTTC.

The J gene is TRBJ1-2, the V gene TRBV19, with 10 bases fitting TRBD1. From germline, CDR1 is LNHDA and CDR2 SQIVND (reference sequence). The CDR3 covers 17 residues. The J segment lost 4 bases and the V segment lost 5 bases, leaving 13 bases of the junction unmatched. The CDR3 here is CASSARQGALLRYGYTF. The CDR3 nucleotides read TGTGCCAGTAGTGCGCGACAGGGGGCGCTTCTCCGCTATGGCTACACCTTC.

This clone was found once. J is TRBJ1-6 and V is TRBV13, with 7 nucleotides matching TRBD1. CDR3 size: 16 residues. Trimming took 2 bases from V and 4 from J; bases not matched to a gene: 5. From germline, CDR1 is PRHDT and CDR2 FYEKMQ (reference sequence). Here the CDR3 DNA reads TGTGCCAGCAGCTTAAAACAGGGGTCTTATAATTCACCCCTCCACTTT. This codes for CASSLKQGSYNSPLHF.

This clone was observed a few times. The rearrangement joins TRBV6-2 or TRBV6-3 to TRBJ1-6, with D unresolved. Trimming took off 3 bases at V and 7 bases at J, with 10 bases between the two ends. The CDR3 contains 14 residues. Germline-derived CDR1 and CDR2 are MNHEY and SVGEGT. CDR3 region: CASSYEGLNSPLHF. The CDR3 DNA sequence: TGTGCCAGCAGTTATGAGGGCCTGAATTCACCCCTCCACTTT.

CDR3 DNA: TGTGCCAGCATGGAGGGCCCCGGGGAGCTGTTTTTT. Encoded protein: CASMEGPGELFF. The chain recombines TRBV12-3 or TRBV12-4 with TRBJ2-2, with D possibly matching TRBD2 (6 bases). Trimming took off 7 bases at V and 6 bases at J, with 9 bases between the two ends. The CDR3 runs 12 residues.

This clone was seen once. V usage is TRBV7-9 and J usage is TRBJ2-1; 7 bases align to TRBD1. Germline lookup yields CDR1 SEHNR and CDR2 FQNEAQ (reference sequence). The CDR3 consists of 16 residues. With 5 bases clipped from V and 8 bases from J, the junction kept 15 bases outside the gene matches. The CDR3 loop is CASSPMSYRGMDEQFF. DNA for the CDR3: TGTGCCAGCAGCCCAATGTCATACAGGGGAATGGATGAGCAGTTCTTC.

This chain joins TRBV7-9 and TRBJ1-2, with D unclear. The CDR3 contains 15 residues. CDR1 and CDR2 from the germline V gene are SEHNR and FQNEAQ (reference sequence). Trimming removed 2 bases at V and 0 bases at J, with 10 bases between. CDR3 in amino acids: CASSLSFGANYGYTF. The CDR3 region has the DNA TGTGCCAGCAGCTTAAGTTTCGGTGCTAACTATGGCTACACCTTC.

This chain connects TRBV19 to TRBJ2-1; 11 positions match TRBD2. The length of the CDR3 is 15 residues. CDR1 is LNHDA, CDR2 SQIVND, per germline (reference sequence). V was pared by 4 bases and J by 7 bases, with 6 bases of the junction left unmatched. The CDR3: CASSTTGTSGNEQFF. The CDR3 DNA reads TGTGCCAGTAGTACCACGGGGACTAGCGGAAATGAGCAGTTCTTC.

The chain recombines TRBV7-2 with TRBJ2-1, with 8 nucleotides matching TRBD1. V lost 3 bases and J lost 1; bases outside the gene matches: 11. CDR3 length equals 18 residues. The germline gives CDR1 SGHTA, CDR2 FQGNSA. In DNA, the CDR3 is TGTGCCAGCAGCTTTGTTTCAGGGGGCGTGAGGTCCTACAATGAGCAGTTCTTC. Amino acids: CASSFVSGGVRSYNEQFF.

This rearrangement joins TRBV27 to TRBJ1-6, with 9 bases lining up with TRBD1. CDR3 length: 14 amino acids. J lost 9 bases, V lost 6 bases, and 6 bases had no gene match. Germline assignment: CDR1 MNHEY and CDR2 SMNVEV (reference sequence). The CDR3, as DNA: TGTGCCAGCAGAACCGGGACAGGGAGTTCACCCCTCCACTTT. This codes for CASRTGTGSSPLHF.

This clone showed up just once. The chain employs TRBV27 and TRBJ2-3; 8 bases are shared with TRBD2. The CDR3 covers 13 residues. Germline CDR1 is MNHEY and CDR2 is SMNVEV (reference sequence). V lost 8 bases and J lost 7; bases outside the gene matches: 8. This CDR3 reads CASVASGPHTQYF. The CDR3 coding sequence is TGTGCCAGCGTGGCTAGCGGGCCTCATACGCAGTATTTT.

The rearrangement joins TRBV27 to TRBJ1-1; D ambiguous. CDR1 is MNHEY and CDR2 is SMNVEV in the germline V gene (reference sequence). With 6 bases removed from V and 1 base from J, the gap between germline ends came to 9 bases. This CDR3 has 13 amino acids. The CDR3 coding sequence is TGTGCCAGCAGGCCAACGAGGAACACTGAAGCTTTCTTT. Its protein product is CASRPTRNTEAFF.

The chain links TRBV18 to TRBJ2-3; 12 nucleotides agree with TRBD2. Germline trimming cut 3 bases from V and 1 base from J; bases unmatched to any gene: 5. The germline gives CDR1 KGHSH, CDR2 LQKENI. The CDR3 loop spans 17 amino acids. The CDR3: CASSPRSSGRGTDTQYF. The CDR3 DNA reads as TGTGCCAGCTCACCCAGGTCTAGCGGGAGGGGCACAGATACGCAGTATTTT.

The rearrangement joins TRBV14 to TRBJ1-6; TRBD1 might be the D (6 bases). Trimming stripped 0 bases from V and 13 bases from J, with 13 bases between. The length of the CDR3 is 14 residues. CDR1 is SGHDN, CDR2 FVKESK, per germline. CDR3 bases: TGTGCCAGCAGCCAAGATTTCAGGGGAACGCCCCTCCACTTT. Its protein is CASSQDFRGTPLHF.

The chain combines TRBV5-1 with TRBJ2-1, with TRBD1 as a possible D gene (5 bases). Germline lookup yields CDR1 SGHRS and CDR2 YFSETQ. The CDR3 consists of 14 residues. V was clipped by 2 bases and J by 2 bases, with 8 bases between them. CDR3 coding DNA: TGCGCCAGCAGCTTCAGGGATCCCTACAATGAGCAGTTCTTC. Its protein product is CASSFRDPYNEQFF.

The chain uses TRBV29-1 and TRBJ1-1; D ambiguous. The CDR3 has 13 amino acids. V was shortened by 6 bases and J by 3 bases, with 14 bases between the two germline ends. The V gene's germline CDR1 is SQVTM and CDR2 ANQGSEA. CDR3 in amino acids: CSVMTRLDTEAFF. CDR3 DNA: TGCAGCGTCATGACTCGATTGGACACTGAAGCTTTCTTT.